What follows is one TCR beta chain and its context. The antigen is unknown. This specimen comes from a study of T cells in Graves' hyperthyroidism and ophthalmopathy. Regarding the study as a whole: With a median lead of approximately 6 months before onset, the model predicted ophthalmopathy. Most clonotypes that expanded in the thyroid above 0.001 also showed up in blood.

RNA transcripts served as the template for amplifying TCR beta CDR3 regions. HTBI primers drove first-round RT-PCR of the TCR CDR3. TCRdb processed the multiplex PCR reads anew with MiXCR; each CDR3 protein has one entry. The sample yields a few hundred thousand distinct CDR3 sequences, roughly a sixth seen once. CDR1 is MDHEN and CDR2 is SYDVKM in the germline V gene. This CDR3 comprises 10 residues. V shed 8 bases and J shed 7 bases, with 8 bases lying between them. PBMCs were derived from about 9.1 ml fresh peripheral blood. Sequencing was done on a sample of blood. The rearrangement joins TRBV28 to TRBJ1-1; possibly TRBD1 for D (5 bases). This receptor was obtained from a woman aged 30 to 39 with Graves' ophthalmopathy. CDR3 in DNA: TGTGCCAGCGTCGACAGTGAAGCTTTCTTT. Protein sequence: CASVDSEAFF.